The rows below give T cell receptor beta chains drawn from one sample of a study of early T cells in non-severe SARS-CoV-2 infection. TCRdb itself ran the 5' RACE reads through MiXCR, one entry per CDR3 protein. In the table there are about 60,000 distinct CDR3 sequences, 8.5% to 10% of which are singletons. Material: whole blood. These receptors were obtained from an adult who was a healthcare worker with PCR-confirmed SARS-CoV-2 infection or an uninfected control (not recorded which). The CDR3 runs from the conserved cysteine through the conserved F or W. D genes are given only for firm matches. Where a row states a size, it is once, few, many or the class of an expanded clone; other rows omit it.

CDR3 DNA: TGTGCCAGCAGTTCTGACAGGCTGGGCTATGGCTACACCTTC
CDR3 protein: CASSSDRLGYGYTF
V gene: TRBV27
D gene: .
J gene: TRBJ1-2
clone size: .

CDR3 DNA: TGTGCCAGCAGTTTCCTCCGACAGGCTAGCTCCTACAATGAGCAGTTCTTC
CDR3 protein: CASSFLRQASSYNEQFF
V gene: TRBV27
D gene: .
J gene: TRBJ2-1
clone size: .

CDR3 DNA: TGTGCCAGCAGACCCCGGACAGGGGGCTCATCCTACGAGCAGTACTTC
CDR3 protein: CASRPRTGGSSYEQYF
V gene: TRBV6-5
D gene: TRBD1
J gene: TRBJ2-7
clone size: few

CDR3 DNA: TGCGCCAGCACCCCTTCAAAGAGCGGGAGCGCCGGGGAGCTGTTTTTT
CDR3 protein: CASTPSKSGSAGELFF
V gene: TRBV5-1
D gene: TRBD2
J gene: TRBJ2-2
clone size: many

CDR3 DNA: TGTGCCAGCAGAGTTCAACGACGAGGACAGTTGGCCACTGAAGCTTTCTTT
CDR3 protein: CASRVQRRGQLATEAFF
V gene: TRBV6-2/TRBV6-3
D gene: .
J gene: TRBJ1-1
clone size: many

CDR3 DNA: TGTGCCAGCAAAACCTACAATGAGCAGTTCTTC
CDR3 protein: CASKTYNEQFF
V gene: TRBV6-6
D gene: .
J gene: TRBJ2-1
clone size: .

CDR3 DNA: TGTGCCAGCAGCTCCTCTGCGGGGTACACAGATACGCAGTATTTT
CDR3 protein: CASSSSAGYTDTQYF
V gene: TRBV11-3
D gene: .
J gene: TRBJ2-3
clone size: many

CDR3 DNA: TGCAGTGTCCTGGGGAGGAAAAGTACAGATACGCAGTATTTT
CDR3 protein: CSVLGRKSTDTQYF
V gene: TRBV20-1
D gene: .
J gene: TRBJ2-3
clone size: many

CDR3 DNA: TGTGCCAGCAGCTCGGACAGGGCCACAGATACGCAGTATTTT
CDR3 protein: CASSSDRATDTQYF
V gene: TRBV5-6
D gene: TRBD1
J gene: TRBJ2-3
clone size: few

CDR3 DNA: TGTGCCAGCAGCGGAGACACAGATACGCAGTATTTT
CDR3 protein: CASSGDTDTQYF
V gene: TRBV28
D gene: .
J gene: TRBJ2-3
clone size: .

CDR3 DNA: TGTGCCAGCAGCCCATCAGAGACCCAGTACTTC
CDR3 protein: CASSPSETQYF
V gene: TRBV7-2
D gene: .
J gene: TRBJ2-5
clone size: many

CDR3 DNA: TGCAGCGCCTCCCGGGACACTTACGAGCAGTACTTC
CDR3 protein: CSASRDTYEQYF
V gene: TRBV29-1
D gene: .
J gene: TRBJ2-7
clone size: few

CDR3 DNA: TGTGCCAGCAGTTTTCAGGGGGAGGACACTGAAGCTTTCTTT
CDR3 protein: CASSFQGEDTEAFF
V gene: TRBV12-3/TRBV12-4
D gene: TRBD1
J gene: TRBJ1-1
clone size: few

CDR3 DNA: TGTGCCAGCAGCTTGCGACAGGGGGACTATGGCTACACCTTC
CDR3 protein: CASSLRQGDYGYTF
V gene: TRBV7-9
D gene: TRBD1
J gene: TRBJ1-2
clone size: .

CDR3 DNA: TGTGCCAGCAGCTTGGGGCAGCGGGAGCACTCGGATGAGCAGTTCTTC
CDR3 protein: CASSLGQREHSDEQFF
V gene: TRBV5-6
D gene: TRBD2
J gene: TRBJ2-1
clone size: .

CDR3 DNA: TGCAGCGCGATCATCAGGGGGACCTACGAGCAGTACTTC
CDR3 protein: CSAIIRGTYEQYF
V gene: TRBV29-1
D gene: TRBD1
J gene: TRBJ2-7
clone size: once

CDR3 DNA: TGTGCCACCAGTGGCCCGGGACTAGCGGGCTCGCAAGAGACCCAGTACTTC
CDR3 protein: CATSGPGLAGSQETQYF
V gene: TRBV24-1
D gene: TRBD2
J gene: TRBJ2-5
clone size: many

CDR3 DNA: TGCGCCAGCAGCGCCGACAGGGGGCGGGCGACCGGGGAGCTGTTTTTT
CDR3 protein: CASSADRGRATGELFF
V gene: TRBV5-1
D gene: TRBD1
J gene: TRBJ2-2
clone size: .

CDR3 DNA: TGTGCCAGCAGCACAGGGGGTCAGCCCCAGCATTTT
CDR3 protein: CASSTGGQPQHF
V gene: TRBV28
D gene: TRBD1
J gene: TRBJ1-5
clone size: many

CDR3 DNA: TGTGCCACATCCCCCGGGGGTATGGTGACCCAGTACTTC
CDR3 protein: CATSPGGMVTQYF
V gene: TRBV19
D gene: .
J gene: TRBJ2-5
clone size: many

CDR3 DNA: TGTGCCAGCAGTTCCGGACTAGCGGGATTCTACGAGCAGTACTTC
CDR3 protein: CASSSGLAGFYEQYF
V gene: TRBV6-2/TRBV6-3
D gene: TRBD2
J gene: TRBJ2-7
clone size: many

CDR3 DNA: TGTGCCAGCAGTACCCACAAGGAGTACGAGCAGTACTTC
CDR3 protein: CASSTHKEYEQYF
V gene: TRBV6-5
D gene: .
J gene: TRBJ2-7
clone size: many

CDR3 DNA: TGCAGCGTTGGTGGGAGTGGTGGCGGGGAGCTGTTTTTT
CDR3 protein: CSVGGSGGGELFF
V gene: TRBV29-1
D gene: .
J gene: TRBJ2-2
clone size: few

CDR3 DNA: TGCAGTGCTCGCCGGGGACCACCTAGCTATGGCTACACCTTC
CDR3 protein: CSARRGPPSYGYTF
V gene: TRBV20-1
D gene: .
J gene: TRBJ1-2
clone size: few

CDR3 DNA: TGTGCCAGCTTCGGGACAGACCATTACGAGCAGTACTTC
CDR3 protein: CASFGTDHYEQYF
V gene: TRBV28
D gene: TRBD1
J gene: TRBJ2-7
clone size: many

CDR3 DNA: TGTGCCAGCAGCTTAACGAAACTGGATACGCAGTATTTT
CDR3 protein: CASSLTKLDTQYF
V gene: TRBV7-3
D gene: .
J gene: TRBJ2-3
clone size: .

CDR3 DNA: TGCAGTGCTAGGAGGGCAGGTTGGGAAAAACTGTTTTTT
CDR3 protein: CSARRAGWEKLFF
V gene: TRBV20-1
D gene: .
J gene: TRBJ1-4
clone size: many

CDR3 DNA: TGTGCCAGCAGCTTATCAGGGACCCAAGAGACCCAGTACTTC
CDR3 protein: CASSLSGTQETQYF
V gene: TRBV7-6
D gene: .
J gene: TRBJ2-5
clone size: .

CDR3 DNA: TGCAGCGTTGAAGGGGCCGGGACGGCTGAGGGCGAGACCCAGTACTTC
CDR3 protein: CSVEGAGTAEGETQYF
V gene: TRBV29-1
D gene: .
J gene: TRBJ2-5
clone size: many

CDR3 DNA: TGTGCCAGTAGTATTCAGGGGCCTGCCAATCAGCCCCAGCATTTT
CDR3 protein: CASSIQGPANQPQHF
V gene: TRBV19
D gene: .
J gene: TRBJ1-5
clone size: .

CDR3 DNA: TGTGCCAGCAAGAAGAAGGGACAGGGGGCGACGACGGCTTTCTTT
CDR3 protein: CASKKKGQGATTAFF
V gene: TRBV6-5
D gene: TRBD1
J gene: TRBJ1-1
clone size: many

CDR3 DNA: TGTGCCAGCTCACCAAGGACAGGTAGCTCTGGAAACACCATATATTTT
CDR3 protein: CASSPRTGSSGNTIYF
V gene: TRBV18
D gene: TRBD1
J gene: TRBJ1-3
clone size: few